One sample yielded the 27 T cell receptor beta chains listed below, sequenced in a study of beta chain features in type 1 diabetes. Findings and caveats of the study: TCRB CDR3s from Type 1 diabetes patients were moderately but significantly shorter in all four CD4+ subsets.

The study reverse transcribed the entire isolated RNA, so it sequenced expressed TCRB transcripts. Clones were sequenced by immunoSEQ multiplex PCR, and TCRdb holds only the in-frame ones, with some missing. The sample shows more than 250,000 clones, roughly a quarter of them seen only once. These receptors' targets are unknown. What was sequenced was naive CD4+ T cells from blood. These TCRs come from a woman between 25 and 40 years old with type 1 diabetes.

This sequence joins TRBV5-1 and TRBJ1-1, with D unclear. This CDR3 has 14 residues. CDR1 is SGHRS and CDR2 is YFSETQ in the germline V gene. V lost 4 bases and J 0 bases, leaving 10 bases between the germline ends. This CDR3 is CASSLRLLNTEAFF. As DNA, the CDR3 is TGCGCCAGCAGCCTGAGACTGTTGAACACTGAAGCTTTCTTT.

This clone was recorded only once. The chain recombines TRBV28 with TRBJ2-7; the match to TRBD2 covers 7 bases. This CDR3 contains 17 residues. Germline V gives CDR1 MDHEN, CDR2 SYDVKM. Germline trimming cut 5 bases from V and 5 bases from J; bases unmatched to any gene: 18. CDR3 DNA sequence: TGTGCCAGCAGTCCCCCTGGTGTTGGGGGGGGAACCCACGAGCAGTACTTC. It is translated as CASSPPGVGGGTHEQYF. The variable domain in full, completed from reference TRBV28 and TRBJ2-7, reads DVKVTQSSRYLVKRTGEKVFLECVQDMDHENMFWYRQDPGLGLRLIYFSYDVKMKEKGDIPEGYSVSREKKERFSLILESASTNQTSMYLCASSPPGVGGGTHEQYFGPGTRLTVT.

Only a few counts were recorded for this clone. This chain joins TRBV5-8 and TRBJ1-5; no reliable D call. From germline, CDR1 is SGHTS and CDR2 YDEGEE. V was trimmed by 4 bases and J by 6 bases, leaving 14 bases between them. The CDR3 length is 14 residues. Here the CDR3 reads CASSLAEIGQPQHF. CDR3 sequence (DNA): TGTGCCAGCAGCCTGGCGGAGATCGGTCAGCCCCAGCATTTT.

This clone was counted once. The CDR3 coding sequence is TGTGCCACCAGCAGACCAGGGTCTCGCAATCAGCCCCAGCATTTT. Translated: CATSRPGSRNQPQHF. The V call is TRBV15, the J call TRBJ1-5; D may be TRBD1 (5 bases). V dropped 2 bases and J dropped 2 bases, with 10 bases sitting between them. This CDR3 contains 15 residues. Per the germline V gene, CDR1 is LNHNV and CDR2 is YYDKDF (reference sequence).

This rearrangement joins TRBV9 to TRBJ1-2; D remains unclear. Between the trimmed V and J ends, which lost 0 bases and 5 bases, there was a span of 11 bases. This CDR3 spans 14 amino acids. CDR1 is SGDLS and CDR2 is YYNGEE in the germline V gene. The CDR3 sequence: CASSVGGIGYGYTF. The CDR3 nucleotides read TGTGCCAGCAGCGTAGGAGGGATCGGATATGGCTACACCTTC.

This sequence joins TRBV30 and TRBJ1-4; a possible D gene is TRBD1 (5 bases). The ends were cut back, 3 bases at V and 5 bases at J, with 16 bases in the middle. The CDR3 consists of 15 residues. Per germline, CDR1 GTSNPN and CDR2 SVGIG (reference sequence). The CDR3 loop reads CAWRPRRGLNEKLFF. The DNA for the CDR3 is TGTGCCTGGAGACCCCGGAGGGGCTTAAATGAAAAACTGTTTTTT.

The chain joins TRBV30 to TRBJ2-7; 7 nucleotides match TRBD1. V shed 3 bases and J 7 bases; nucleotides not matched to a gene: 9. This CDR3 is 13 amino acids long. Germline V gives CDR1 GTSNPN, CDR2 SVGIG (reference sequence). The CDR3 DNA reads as TGTGCCTGGAGCAACAGGGGACGAGGAGAGCAGTACTTC. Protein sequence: CAWSNRGRGEQYF.

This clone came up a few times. In DNA, the CDR3 is TGCGCCAGCAGCGTAAGGGGCGGGAGGGCCAAGTTCTTC. The encoded protein is CASSVRGGRAKFF. The chain couples TRBV4-1 to TRBJ2-1, with 9 bases matching TRBD2. The V segment lost 5 bases and the J segment 14 bases; nucleotides outside the gene matches: 10. CDR3 length: 13 residues. Germline V gives CDR1 MGHRA, CDR2 YSYEKL.

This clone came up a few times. CDR3 protein: CASSQPERWRASYEQYF. The DNA for the CDR3 is TGTGCCAGCAGCCAACCCGAGCGTTGGCGGGCTTCCTACGAGCAGTACTTC. The V and J genes are TRBV4-2 and TRBJ2-7; tentative D call: TRBD2 (5 bases). The CDR3 is 17 residues long. V lost 2 bases, J lost 1 base, and 18 bases lay in between. Germline CDR1 is LGHNA and CDR2 is YNFKEQ.

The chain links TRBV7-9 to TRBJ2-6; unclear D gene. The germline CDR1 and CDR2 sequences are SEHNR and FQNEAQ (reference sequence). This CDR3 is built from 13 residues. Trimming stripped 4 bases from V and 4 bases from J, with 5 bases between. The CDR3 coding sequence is TGTGCCAGCAGCTCCCCGGGGGCCAACGTCCTGACTTTC. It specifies CASSSPGANVLTF.

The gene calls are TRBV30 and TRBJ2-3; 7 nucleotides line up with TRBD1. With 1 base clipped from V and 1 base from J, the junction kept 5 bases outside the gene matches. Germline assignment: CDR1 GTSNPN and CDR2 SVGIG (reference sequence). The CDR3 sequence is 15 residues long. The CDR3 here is CAWSGGGWGTDTQYF. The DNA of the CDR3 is TGTGCCTGGAGTGGAGGGGGCTGGGGCACAGATACGCAGTATTTT. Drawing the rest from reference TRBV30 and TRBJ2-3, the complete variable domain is SQTIHQWPATLVQPVGSPLSLECTVEGTSNPNLYWYRQAAGRGLQLLFYSVGIGQISSEVPQNLSASRPQDRQFILSSKKLLLSDSGFYLCAWSGGGWGTDTQYFGPGTRLTVL.

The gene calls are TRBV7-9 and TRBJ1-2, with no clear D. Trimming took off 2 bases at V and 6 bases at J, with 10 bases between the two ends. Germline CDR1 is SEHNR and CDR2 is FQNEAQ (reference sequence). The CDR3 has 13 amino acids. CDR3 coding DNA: TGTGCCAGCAGCTTAAATGGGCCGAATGGCTACACCTTC. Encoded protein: CASSLNGPNGYTF.

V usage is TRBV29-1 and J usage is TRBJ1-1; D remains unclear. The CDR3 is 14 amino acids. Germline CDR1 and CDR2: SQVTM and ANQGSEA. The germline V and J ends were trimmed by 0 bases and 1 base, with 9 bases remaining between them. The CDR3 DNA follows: TGCAGCGTTGAAGATCGGCGGGGGAACACTGAAGCTTTCTTT. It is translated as CSVEDRRGNTEAFF. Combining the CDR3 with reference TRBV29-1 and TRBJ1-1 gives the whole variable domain SAVISQKPSRDICQRGTSLTIQCQVDSQVTMMFWYRQQPGQSLTLIATANQGSEATYESGFVIDKFPISRPNLTFSTLTVSNMSPEDSSIYLCSVEDRRGNTEAFFGQGTRLTVV.

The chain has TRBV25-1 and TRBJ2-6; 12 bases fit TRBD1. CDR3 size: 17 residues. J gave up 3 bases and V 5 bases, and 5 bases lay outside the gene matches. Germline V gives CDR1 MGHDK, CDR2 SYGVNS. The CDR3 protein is CASSSGTGGLGANVLTF. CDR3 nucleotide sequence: TGTGCCAGCAGTTCCGGGACAGGGGGCCTTGGGGCCAACGTCCTGACTTTC. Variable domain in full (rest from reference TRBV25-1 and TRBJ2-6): EADIYQTPRYLVIGTGKKITLECSQTMGHDKMYWYQQDPGMELHLIHYSYGVNSTEKGDLSSESTVSRIRTEHFPLTLESARPSHTSQYLCASSSGTGGLGANVLTFGAGSRLTVL.

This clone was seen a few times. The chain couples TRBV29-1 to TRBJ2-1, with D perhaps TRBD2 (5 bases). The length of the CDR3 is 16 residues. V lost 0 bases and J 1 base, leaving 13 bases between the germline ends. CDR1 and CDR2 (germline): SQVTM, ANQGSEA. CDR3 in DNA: TGCAGCGTTGAAGATCGGATGGGAGTATCCTACAATGAGCAGTTCTTC. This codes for CSVEDRMGVSYNEQFF.

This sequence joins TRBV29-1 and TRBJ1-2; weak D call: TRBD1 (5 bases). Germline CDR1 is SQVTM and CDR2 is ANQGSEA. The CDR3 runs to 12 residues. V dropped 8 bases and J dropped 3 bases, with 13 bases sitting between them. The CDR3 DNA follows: TGCAGCTCCTCGGACATAGACTATGGCTACACCTTC. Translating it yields CSSSDIDYGYTF.

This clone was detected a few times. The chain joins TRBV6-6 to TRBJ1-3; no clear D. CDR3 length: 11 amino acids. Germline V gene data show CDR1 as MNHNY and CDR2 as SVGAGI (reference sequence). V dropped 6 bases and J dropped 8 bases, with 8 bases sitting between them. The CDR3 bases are TGTGCCAGCAGGCAGCGAGACACCATATATTTT. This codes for CASRQRDTIYF.

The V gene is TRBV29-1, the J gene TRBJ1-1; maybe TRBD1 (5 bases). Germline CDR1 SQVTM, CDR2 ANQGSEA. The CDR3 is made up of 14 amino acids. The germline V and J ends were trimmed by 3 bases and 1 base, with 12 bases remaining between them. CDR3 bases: TGCAGCGTTGAGCGACAGTCTAAGAACACTGAAGCTTTCTTT. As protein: CSVERQSKNTEAFF.

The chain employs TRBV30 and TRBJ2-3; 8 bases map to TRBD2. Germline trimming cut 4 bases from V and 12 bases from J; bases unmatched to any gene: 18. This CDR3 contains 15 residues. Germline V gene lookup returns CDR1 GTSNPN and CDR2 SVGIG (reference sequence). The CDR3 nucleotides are TGTGCCTGGAATCCCCCCGGGAGGGCTTTTTCCACCCAGTATTTT. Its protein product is CAWNPPGRAFSTQYF. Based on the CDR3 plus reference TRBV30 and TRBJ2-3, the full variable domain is SQTIHQWPATLVQPVGSPLSLECTVEGTSNPNLYWYRQAAGRGLQLLFYSVGIGQISSEVPQNLSASRPQDRQFILSSKKLLLSDSGFYLCAWNPPGRAFSTQYFGPGTRLTVL.

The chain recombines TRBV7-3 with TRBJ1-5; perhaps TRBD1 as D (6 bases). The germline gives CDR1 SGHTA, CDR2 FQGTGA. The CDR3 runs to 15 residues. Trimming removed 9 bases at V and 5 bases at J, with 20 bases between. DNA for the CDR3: TGTGCCAGTCCCGGGACACTTCAGGCTCATCAGCCCCAGCATTTT. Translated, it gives CASPGTLQAHQPQHF.

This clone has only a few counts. The CDR3 reads CSARGGHYGYTF. DNA for the CDR3: TGCAGCGCTCGGGGGGGGCACTATGGCTACACCTTC. The chain combines TRBV29-1 with TRBJ1-2; D might be TRBD1 (6 bases). This CDR3 contains 12 residues. Germline V gene sequence: CDR1 SQVTM, CDR2 ANQGSEA. V lost 7 bases, J lost 3 bases, and 12 bases lay in between.

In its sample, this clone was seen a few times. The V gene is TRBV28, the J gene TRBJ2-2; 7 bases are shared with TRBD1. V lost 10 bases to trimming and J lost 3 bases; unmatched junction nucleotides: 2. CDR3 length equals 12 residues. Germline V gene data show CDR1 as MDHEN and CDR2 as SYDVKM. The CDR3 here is CATTGDTGELFF. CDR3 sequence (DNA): TGTGCCACCACAGGGGACACCGGGGAGCTGTTTTTT.

The CDR3 DNA is TGTGCCAGCAGCCCCCAGCGGGGCAATGAGCAGTTCTTC. Its translation is CASSPQRGNEQFF. The chain is built from TRBV4-2 and TRBJ2-1; TRBD2 matches 7 bases. V gave up 4 bases and J gave up 6 bases; unmatched junction bases: 3. The CDR3 runs 13 residues. In germline, CDR1 is LGHNA, CDR2 YNFKEQ.

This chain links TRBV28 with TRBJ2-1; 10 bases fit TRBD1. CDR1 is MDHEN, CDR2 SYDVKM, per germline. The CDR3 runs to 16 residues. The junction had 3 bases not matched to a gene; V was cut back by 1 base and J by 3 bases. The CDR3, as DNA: TGTGCCAGCAGTTTATTGGGACAGGGGTTCTACAATGAGCAGTTCTTC. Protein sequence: CASSLLGQGFYNEQFF.

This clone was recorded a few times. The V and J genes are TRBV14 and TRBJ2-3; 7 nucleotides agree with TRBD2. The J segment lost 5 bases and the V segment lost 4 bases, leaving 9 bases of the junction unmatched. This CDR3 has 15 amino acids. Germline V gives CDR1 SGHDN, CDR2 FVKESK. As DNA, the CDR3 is TGTGCCAGCAGCCGAGCCGGGACTACAAGAGATACGCAGTATTTT. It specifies CASSRAGTTRDTQYF.

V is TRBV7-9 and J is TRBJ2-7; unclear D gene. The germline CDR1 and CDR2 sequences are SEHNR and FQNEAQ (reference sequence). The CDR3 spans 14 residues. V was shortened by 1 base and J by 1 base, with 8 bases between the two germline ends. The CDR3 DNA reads TGTGCCAGCAGCTTAGGAGGTCAGTCCTACGAGCAGTACTTC. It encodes CASSLGGQSYEQYF.

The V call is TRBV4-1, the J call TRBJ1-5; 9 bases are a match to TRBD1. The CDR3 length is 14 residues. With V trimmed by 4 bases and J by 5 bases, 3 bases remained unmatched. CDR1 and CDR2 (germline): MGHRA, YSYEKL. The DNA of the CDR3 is TGCGCCAGCAGCCCCCGGGACAGGGATCAGCCCCAGCATTTT. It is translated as CASSPRDRDQPQHF.